Each of the 10 T cell receptor beta chains below was sequenced from the same sample in a study of monozygotic twins with cystic fibrosis. Produced via immunoSEQ multiplex PCR; TCRdb's table is partial and in-frame only. This repertoire shows around 9,800 clones, about 90% found once; its top ten account for roughly 5.9%. Sequenced input: blood. The origin of the receptors is a boy aged 2 to 10 with cystic fibrosis.

The chain combines TRBV30 with TRBJ1-1; possibly TRBD1 for D (5 bases). Germline assignment: CDR1 GTSNPN and CDR2 SVGIG (reference sequence). This CDR3 comprises 13 residues. V lost 6 bases, J lost 7 bases, and 18 bases lay in between. The CDR3 protein is CACGGTYGIEAFF. The CDR3 DNA reads TGTGCCTGCGGGGGGACGTATGGCATTGAAGCTTTCTTT. The entire variable domain, with the rest obtained from reference TRBV30 and TRBJ1-1, is as follows: SQTIHQWPATLVQPVGSPLSLECTVEGTSNPNLYWYRQAAGRGLQLLFYSVGIGQISSEVPQNLSASRPQDRQFILSSKKLLLSDSGFYLCACGGTYGIEAFFGQGTRLTVV.

The chain couples TRBV27 to TRBJ2-3, with D perhaps TRBD2 (6 bases). The CDR3 spans 13 residues. Trimming removed 8 bases from V and 7 bases from J, with 16 bases in between. Looked up from germline, CDR1 is MNHEY and CDR2 is SMNVEV (reference sequence). In DNA form, the CDR3 reads TGTGCCAGCCGGGACTTCGGCCCCAATACGCAGTATTTT. It yields the protein CASRDFGPNTQYF.

This clone was observed a single time. The chain couples TRBV5-6 to TRBJ2-7, with D perhaps matching TRBD1 or TRBD2 (6 bases each). The V end was cut by 2 bases, the J end by 1 base, with 10 bases between. Germline CDR1 is SGHDT and CDR2 is YYEEEE. This CDR3 region has 14 residues. The CDR3 nucleotides are TGTGCCAGCAGCTTACGAGGGGGGTCCTACGAGCAGTACGTC. It encodes CASSLRGGSYEQYV.

J is TRBJ2-7 and V is TRBV10-3; the D call may be TRBD1 or TRBD2 (5 bases each). The V end was cut by 5 bases, the J end by 9 bases, with 17 bases between. The CDR3 has 13 residues. CDR1 and CDR2 (germline): ENHRY, SYGVKD. The CDR3 protein is CAISLGPGRLQYV. The CDR3, as DNA: TGTGCCATCAGTCTGGGGCCGGGACGTCTGCAGTACGTC.

The chain combines TRBV30 with TRBJ1-2, with a possible D match to TRBD1 (6 bases). Germline V gives CDR1 GTSNPN, CDR2 SVGIG (reference sequence). The CDR3 spans 12 residues. Trimming cost V 3 bases and J 8 bases, with 13 bases left between them. CDR3 sequence reads: CAWSTGSSGYTF. CDR3 in DNA: TGTGCCTGGAGCACAGGGTCCAGCGGCTACACCTTC. The variable domain in full, with the rest retrieved from reference TRBV30 and TRBJ1-2, is SQTIHQWPATLVQPVGSPLSLECTVEGTSNPNLYWYRQAAGRGLQLLFYSVGIGQISSEVPQNLSASRPQDRQFILSSKKLLLSDSGFYLCAWSTGSSGYTFGSGTRLTVV.

The rearrangement joins TRBV2 to TRBJ1-1; D is unclear. CDR1 SNHLY and CDR2 FYNNEI come from the germline V gene. CDR3 size: 11 residues. The V gene lost 6 bases and the J gene lost 5 bases, with 7 bases spanning the gap. Here the CDR3 reads CASRGYTEAFF. CDR3 nucleotides: TGTGCCAGCAGGGGGTATACTGAAGCTTTCTTT.

The chain links TRBV6-5 to TRBJ2-1; maybe TRBD2 (5 bases). Germline lookup yields CDR1 MNHEY and CDR2 SVGAGI. This CDR3 is built from 15 residues. V shed 0 bases and J shed 8 bases, with 14 bases lying between them. The CDR3 DNA follows: TGTGCCAGCAGTTACTCCCCAGCGGAACGGGATGAGCAGTTCTTC. This translates into CASSYSPAERDEQFF.

CDR3: CASSFASYRDNSPLHF. Here the CDR3 DNA reads TGTGCCAGCAGTTTCGCGTCGTACAGGGATAATTCACCCCTCCACTTT. The rearrangement uses TRBV7-3 and TRBJ1-6, with D possibly TRBD1 on 6 matching bases. Trimming stripped 6 bases from V and 5 bases from J, with 17 bases between. The CDR3 runs to 16 residues. The germline gives CDR1 SGHTA, CDR2 FQGTGA.

CDR3 amino acids: CASSQDSGTGGLTQYF. The CDR3, as DNA: TGCGCCAGCAGCCAAGATTCAGGGACAGGGGGCTTGACCCAGTACTTC. The chain couples TRBV4-1 to TRBJ2-5; TRBD1 agrees at 12 bases. The CDR3 extends over 16 amino acids. V was pared by 0 bases and J by 7 bases, with 6 bases of the junction left unmatched. Germline lookup yields CDR1 MGHRA and CDR2 YSYEKL.

The chain combines TRBV7-2 with TRBJ2-3, with unresolved D. Germline V lookup: CDR1 SGHTA, CDR2 FQGNSA. CDR3 size: 12 residues. V was pared by 2 bases and J by 6 bases, with 6 bases between. CDR3 residues: CASSLFGDTQYF. The CDR3, as DNA: TGTGCCAGCAGCTTATTCGGGGATACGCAGTATTTT.